The 10 T cell receptor beta chains in this list originate from one sample, sequenced in a study of early T cells in non-severe SARS-CoV-2 infection. TCRdb fed the 5' RACE reads into MiXCR, producing one record per CDR3 protein. The sample yields 66,000 or so distinct CDR3 sequences, around 13% seen once. Input material: whole blood. The receptors come from an adult who was a healthcare worker with PCR-confirmed SARS-CoV-2 infection or an uninfected control (not recorded which).

The genes are TRBV29-1 and TRBJ2-1; 8 bases fit TRBD2. V trimming: 4 bases; J trimming: 4 bases; junction bases outside the gene matches: 3. The CDR3 is 13 amino acids. Per germline, CDR1 SQVTM and CDR2 ANQGSEA. CDR3 loop: CSVASGPYNEQFF. The CDR3 DNA is TGCAGCGTTGCTAGCGGGCCTTACAATGAGCAGTTCTTC.

The V call is TRBV9, the J call TRBJ1-1; D call uncertain. V lost 3 bases and J lost 8, with 11 bases in between. CDR1 and CDR2 (germline): SGDLS, YYNGEE. The CDR3 runs to 12 residues. This CDR3 reads CASSAGRKEAFF. The CDR3 DNA reads TGTGCCAGCAGCGCCGGACGGAAGGAAGCTTTCTTT.

This chain links TRBV7-6 with TRBJ2-1; 8 bases are shared with TRBD2. V lost 5 bases to trimming and J lost 6 bases; unmatched junction nucleotides: 9. In germline, CDR1 is SGHVS, CDR2 FNYEAQ. This CDR3 comprises 15 residues. The CDR3 region is CASSPAGGRSNEQFF. DNA of the CDR3: TGTGCCAGCAGCCCTGCGGGCGGGAGGTCCAATGAGCAGTTCTTC.

This clonotype was observed a handful of times. The chain's CDR3 is CASSLGGQTNNEQFF. CDR3 in DNA: TGTGCCAGCAGCTTAGGAGGACAGACCAACAATGAGCAGTTCTTC. The rearrangement joins TRBV11-3 to TRBJ2-1, with D perhaps matching TRBD1 (6 bases). V lost 1 base to trimming and J lost 5 bases, with 12 bases between them. CDR3 length: 15 amino acids. The germline V gene has CDR1 SGHNT and CDR2 YENEEA.

This clonotype was detected a few times. The CDR3 DNA follows: TGTGCCAGCAGCCAAGTAACCGGGGAGCTGTTTTTT. This sequence encodes CASSQVTGELFF. The genes are TRBV4-2 and TRBJ2-2; no reliable D call. CDR1 is LGHNA and CDR2 is YNFKEQ in the germline V gene. The V gene lost 1 base and the J gene lost 5 bases, with 2 bases spanning the gap. This CDR3 contains 12 residues.

This clonotype appeared a few times. The chain is built from TRBV11-2 and TRBJ2-1; D tentatively fits TRBD1 or TRBD2 (5 bases each). CDR3 length equals 15 residues. V was trimmed by 3 bases and J by 9 bases, leaving 18 bases between them. Germline CDR1 is SGHAT and CDR2 is FQNNGV. The CDR3 protein is CASSLGSRGGGEQFF. CDR3 nucleotide sequence: TGTGCCAGCAGCTTGGGATCCCGGGGCGGCGGTGAGCAGTTCTTC.

This clonotype was seen only a few times. J is TRBJ2-1 and V is TRBV20-1, with 8 nucleotides matching TRBD1. V shed 4 bases, J shed 9 bases, and the junction held 17 bases outside the gene matches. The V gene's germline CDR1 is DFQATT and CDR2 SNEGSKA (reference sequence). The CDR3 is made up of 16 amino acids. The CDR3 DNA sequence: TGCAGTGCTACCCAGACAGGGGTGGGGTGGAGGAGTGAGCAGTTCTTC. It specifies CSATQTGVGWRSEQFF.

This clonotype showed up just a few times. V is TRBV28 and J is TRBJ1-3; no definite D call. Germline loops: CDR1 MDHEN, CDR2 SYDVKM. The CDR3 length is 12 residues. Trimming took 3 bases from V and 3 from J, leaving 3 bases between them. The CDR3 here is CASSLIGNTIYF. In DNA, the CDR3 is TGTGCCAGCAGTTTGATTGGAAACACCATATATTTT.

This clonotype counts as medium-sized. The chain uses TRBV7-8 and TRBJ2-3, with D possibly matching TRBD2 (5 bases). V lost 5 bases and J lost 4, with 22 bases in between. CDR1 and CDR2 (germline): SGHVS, FQNEAQ. CDR3 length: 17 residues. The CDR3 bases are TGTGCCAGCAGCCCAACCCCCGACCCGAGGCGGGCAGATACGCAGTATTTT. Residues: CASSPTPDPRRADTQYF.

This clonotype has more than one count but fewer than ten. The chain has TRBV29-1 and TRBJ1-3, with no clear D. Deletions cut 6 bases from V and 3 bases from J, with 9 bases between. CDR1 is SQVTM, CDR2 ANQGSEA, per germline. This CDR3 has 12 residues. In DNA, the CDR3 is TGCAGCGTACGCTTGGTTGGAAACACCATATATTTT. Protein: CSVRLVGNTIYF.